The T cell receptor beta chain described here comes from a study of T cells and Merkel cell carcinoma outcomes. The assay was immunoSEQ multiplex PCR, and TCRdb's table has in-frame clones only and misses some. The repertoire holds around 4,200 clones, with nearly 95% as singletons. Points on this clone: As yet, its antigen is unknown.

Trimming removed 5 bases at V and 0 bases at J, with 13 bases between. Germline V gene data show CDR1 as SGHRS and CDR2 as YFSETQ. The CDR3 consists of 15 residues. Study-level results: Reportedly, T-cell repertoire with density predicts Merkel cell carcinoma outcomes.

The sequence was collected from a human donor with Merkel cell carcinoma. V and J are TRBV5-1 and TRBJ2-3; D is ambiguous. The sequencing sample was made of tumor tissue from Merkel cell carcinoma. CDR3 nucleotide sequence: TGCGCCAGCAGATTACCGGAGACTAGCACAGATACGCAGTATTTT. It yields the protein CASRLPETSTDTQYF.